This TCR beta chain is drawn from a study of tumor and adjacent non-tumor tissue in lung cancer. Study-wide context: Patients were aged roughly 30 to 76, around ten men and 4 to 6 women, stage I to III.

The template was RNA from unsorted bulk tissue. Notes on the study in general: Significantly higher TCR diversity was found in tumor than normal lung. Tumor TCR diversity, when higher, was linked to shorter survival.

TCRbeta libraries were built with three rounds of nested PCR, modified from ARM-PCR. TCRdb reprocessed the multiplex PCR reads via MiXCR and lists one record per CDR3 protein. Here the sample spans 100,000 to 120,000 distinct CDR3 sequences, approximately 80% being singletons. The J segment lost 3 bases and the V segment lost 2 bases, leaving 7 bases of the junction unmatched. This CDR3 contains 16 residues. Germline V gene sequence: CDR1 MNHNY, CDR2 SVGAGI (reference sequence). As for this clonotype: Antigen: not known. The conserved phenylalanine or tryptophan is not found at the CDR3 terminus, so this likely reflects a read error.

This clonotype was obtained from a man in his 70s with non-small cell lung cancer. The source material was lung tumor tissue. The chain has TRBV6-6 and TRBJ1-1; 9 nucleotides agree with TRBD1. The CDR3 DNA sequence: TGTGCCAGCAGTTACCCACCGGGACAGGGAGACACTGAAGCTTTCTTA. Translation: CASSYPPGQGDTEAFL.